Detailed here is one TCR beta chain. This sample is drawn from a study of blood T cell repertoires in COVID-19. Patients of the Seattle cohort, enrolled during active infection, were followed longitudinally. The CDR3 loop spans 15 amino acids. V dropped 4 bases and J dropped 5 bases, with 18 bases sitting between them. CDR1 is SGDLS, CDR2 YYNGEE, per germline. Assay used: immunoSEQ multiplex PCR; TCRdb lists only in-frame clones, some missing. This table has 100,000 or so clones, roughly 90% appearing once. The sequence was obtained from a woman aged 50 to 65 with COVID-19, enrolled during active disease. Sequencing used peripheral blood. V and J are TRBV9 and TRBJ2-5; D possibly corresponds to TRBD1 (5 bases). The CDR3 reads CASSPNGAGSETQYF. The CDR3 region has the DNA TGTGCCAGCAGCCCGAATGGTGCAGGGTCGGAGACCCAGTACTTC.